This record concerns one T cell receptor beta chain sequence. What this receptor recognizes is not known. No clone much larger than this one lies a single base away; base qualities are absent. This record belongs to a study of blood T cell repertoires in COVID-19 (TCRdb year 2020). General notes on the study: The collaborator samples originated in the United States, Italy and Spain and spanned the acute and convalescent phases of COVID-19. The material from the prospective study consisted of cDNA or gDNA derived from T cells, B-cell-depleted T cells, or PBMCs. The dataset comprised deeply sampled blood TCRbeta repertoires from subjects exposed to, actively infected with, or recovered from COVID-19. The repertoires were made available in a free public database intended to serve as a resource for research on the immune response to SARS-CoV-2. The samples were drawn from two sources: the first 160 participants of the ongoing ImmuneRACE study, and 1,000 to 1,500 subjects contributed by 6 global collaborators. Nearly every sample came with metadata listing a de-identified subject ID, COVID-19 status, age in years and sex. Where HLA class I and class II types were available, the types were taken from metadata supplied by the sample provider, not from assay-based typing. Summary of the overall study and its limitations: Clinical and demographic metadata were provided uncurated, with the amount varying by source and participant.

Collaborating institutions collected whole blood in K2EDTA tubes following their own protocols. For TCRbeta analysis, collaborators shipped samples in one of three forms: frozen whole blood, isolated PBMCs, or DNA extracted from either of those sample types. From a lookup of the germline V gene (reference sequence), CDR1 and CDR2 are MNHEY and SMNVEV. Trimmed from V: 8 bases; trimmed from J: 0 bases; junction bases lacking a gene match: 1. Taken from cysteine to phenylalanine, the CDR3 has 12 residues. The DNA shown is the 36-base CDR3, in frame from base 1. TCRbeta CDR3 regions were amplified from genomic DNA using the immunoSEQ Assay, a bias-controlled multiplex PCR. The original pipeline was this. Within the assay, amplification of reference gene primers was used to estimate how many nucleated cells each sample contained. Sequence reads were collapsed and filtered to measure the absolute abundance of every unique TCRbeta CDR3 rearrangement. For each sample, productive Simpson clonality was calculated as the square root of Simpson's diversity index over productive rearrangements. The table was pulled from immuneACCESS by TCRdb, which kept in-frame rearrangements only. Such tables lose some clones; where checked, under half of the loss comes from unresolved V genes, and the rest has no known cause. The V and J calls and clone size come from that table; D and trimming were worked out from the DNA. The sample yields 97,000 or so clones; more than 65% were counted once. The top ten constitute 15% to 20% of the sample.

The chain employs TRBV27 and TRBJ2-7; the central 7 bases match TRBD2. Sequencing was performed on peripheral blood. This TCR was recovered from a woman aged 80 or older with active or convalescent COVID-19. The bases read TGTGCCAGCGGGACTACCTCCTACGAGCAGTACTTC. It translates as CASGTTSYEQYF.